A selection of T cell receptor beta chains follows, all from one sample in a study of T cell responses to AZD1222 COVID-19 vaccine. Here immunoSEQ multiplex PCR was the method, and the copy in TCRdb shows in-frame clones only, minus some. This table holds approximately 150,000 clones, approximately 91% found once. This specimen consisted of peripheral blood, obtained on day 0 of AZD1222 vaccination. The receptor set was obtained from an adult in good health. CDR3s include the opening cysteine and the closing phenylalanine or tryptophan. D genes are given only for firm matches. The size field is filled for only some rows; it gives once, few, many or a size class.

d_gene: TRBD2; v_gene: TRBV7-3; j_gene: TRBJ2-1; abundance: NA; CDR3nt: TGTGCCAGCAGCTCAAGACTAGCGGGAAGCAATGAGCAGTTCTTC; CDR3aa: CASSSRLAGSNEQFF
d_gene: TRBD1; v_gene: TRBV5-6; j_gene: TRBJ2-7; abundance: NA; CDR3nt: TGTGCCAGCAGCCGGGACAGGCAATACTACGAGCAGTACTTC; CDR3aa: CASSRDRQYYEQYF
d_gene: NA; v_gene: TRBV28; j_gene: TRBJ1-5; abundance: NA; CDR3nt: TGTGCCAGCAGTTTATTATTCGGGGGAAATCAGCCCCAGCATTTT; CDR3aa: CASSLLFGGNQPQHF
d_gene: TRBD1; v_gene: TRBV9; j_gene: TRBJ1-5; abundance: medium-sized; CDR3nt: TGTGCCAGCAACCTACAGGGGCGCAGCAATCAGCCCCAGCATTTT; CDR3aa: CASNLQGRSNQPQHF
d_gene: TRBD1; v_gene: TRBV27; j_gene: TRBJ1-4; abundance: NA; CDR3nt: TGTGCCAGCAGTCTGCGACAGGGGAAAGGGGAAAAACTGTTTTTT; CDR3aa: CASSLRQGKGEKLFF
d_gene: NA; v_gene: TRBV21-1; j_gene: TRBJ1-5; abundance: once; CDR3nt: TGTGCCAGCAGCAAAAGGTCCGGGACAGGGGGGTGCAATCAGCCCCAGCATTTT; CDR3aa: CASSKRSGTGGCNQPQHF
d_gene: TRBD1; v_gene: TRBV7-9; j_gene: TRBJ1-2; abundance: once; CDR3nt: TGTGCCAGCAGCTTGAGTGCAGGGGGGGGCTATGGCTACACCTTC; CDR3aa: CASSLSAGGGYGYTF
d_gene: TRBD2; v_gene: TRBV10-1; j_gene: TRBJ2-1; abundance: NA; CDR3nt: TGCGCCAGCAGTGATAGCGGGGGGTCCGGGCAGTTCTTC; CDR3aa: CASSDSGGSGQFF
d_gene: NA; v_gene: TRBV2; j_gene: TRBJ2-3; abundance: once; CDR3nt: TGTGCCACGAACAGGAAAAGCACAGATACGCAGTATTTT; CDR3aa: CATNRKSTDTQYF
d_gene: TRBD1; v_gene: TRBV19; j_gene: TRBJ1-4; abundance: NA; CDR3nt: TGTGCCAGTAGTGTTGACAGGGGGGCCAGGACTGCAACTAATGAAAAACTGTTTTTT; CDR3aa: CASSVDRGARTATNEKLFF
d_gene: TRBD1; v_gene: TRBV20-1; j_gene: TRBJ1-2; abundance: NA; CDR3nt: TGCAGTGCTAGGCAGGGGGGTGGCTACACCTTC; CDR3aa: CSARQGGGYTF
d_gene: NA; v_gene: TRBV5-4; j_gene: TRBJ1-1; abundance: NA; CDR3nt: TGTGCCAGCAGCTTGTTGCGGGGGCGAACTGAAGCTTTCTTT; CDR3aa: CASSLLRGRTEAFF
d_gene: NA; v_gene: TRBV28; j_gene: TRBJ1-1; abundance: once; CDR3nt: TGTGCCAGCAGTTTCGGTCTCCGGAACACTGAAGCTTTCTTT; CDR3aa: CASSFGLRNTEAFF
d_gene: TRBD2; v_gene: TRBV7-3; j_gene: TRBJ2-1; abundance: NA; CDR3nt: TGTGCCAGCAGCTTAACAGCGCTAGCGGGATTTAATGAGCAGTTCTTC; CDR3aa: CASSLTALAGFNEQFF
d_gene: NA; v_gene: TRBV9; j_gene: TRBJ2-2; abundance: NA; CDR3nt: TGTGCCAGCAGCTCAACGGGATCACCGAACACCGGGGAGCTGTTTTTT; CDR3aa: CASSSTGSPNTGELFF